The 4 T cell receptor beta chains below all came from one sample that was sequenced in a study of T cell responses to AZD1222 COVID-19 vaccine. The table came from immunoSEQ multiplex PCR; TCRdb's copy has only in-frame clones and leaves some out. The sample has fewer than 150,000 clones, more than 70% seen once; the top ten hold around 5%. The specimen was peripheral blood, collected on day 0 of AZD1222 vaccination. All receptors derive from an adult in good health.

The chain carries TRBV7-9 and TRBJ2-4; weak D call: TRBD1 (6 bases). Trimming took 0 bases from V and 9 from J, leaving 12 bases between them. The germline CDR1 and CDR2 sequences are SEHNR and FQNEAQ (reference sequence). The CDR3 is 14 residues long. The CDR3 DNA reads TGTGCCAGCAGCTTAGCCCCAGGGGAAGGCATTCAGTACTTC. Its translation: CASSLAPGEGIQYF. Combining the CDR3 with reference TRBV7-9 and TRBJ2-4 gives the whole variable domain DTGVSQNPRHKITKRGQNVTFRCDPISEHNRLYWYRQTLGQGPEFLTYFQNEAQLEKSRLLSDRFSAERPKGSFSTLEIQRTEQGDSAMYLCASSLAPGEGIQYFGAGTRLSVL.

The genes are TRBV11-2 and TRBJ2-7; unclear D gene. The ends were cut back, 4 bases at V and 4 bases at J, with 8 bases in the middle. Germline V gene sequence: CDR1 SGHAT, CDR2 FQNNGV. The CDR3 loop spans 12 amino acids. CDR3 DNA sequence: TGTGCCAGCAGCTCCCAAGGATACGAGCAGTACTTC. Encoded protein: CASSSQGYEQYF. The full variable domain, with the rest looked up from reference TRBV11-2 and TRBJ2-7, is EAGVAQSPRYKIIEKRQSVAFWCNPISGHATLYWYQQILGQGPKLLIQFQNNGVVDDSQLPKDRFSAERLKGVDSTLKIQPAKLEDSAVYLCASSSQGYEQYFGPGTRLTVT.

J is TRBJ1-1 and V is TRBV6-5; D gene ambiguous. V lost 0 bases and J lost 1, with 12 bases in between. The CDR3 runs to 16 residues. The germline CDR1 and CDR2 sequences are MNHEY and SVGAGI. CDR3 in DNA: TGTGCCAGCAGTTACTCGGTAGGCGGGGAGAACACTGAAGCTTTCTTT. Translated, it gives CASSYSVGGENTEAFF.

The V call is TRBV7-2, the J call TRBJ1-2, with D possibly being TRBD1 (6 bases). This CDR3 has 15 residues. V lost 5 bases and J lost 0, with 13 bases in between. Germline values: CDR1 SGHTA, CDR2 FQGNSA. The DNA for the CDR3 is TGTGCCAGCAGCCCTCGGGGGGGGCCTAACTATGGCTACACCTTC. Translation gives CASSPRGGPNYGYTF.